The clone carrying this TCR beta chain is medium-sized within its sample. Time point: sample taken at primary tumor resection. Unsorted tumor, nontumor lung tissue or cryopreserved PBMC supplied the whole RNA. Via MiXCR, TCRdb re-called the 5' RACE reads, giving one row per CDR3 protein. The data contain over 1,000 distinct CDR3 sequences, roughly 13% of them singletons. The data were taken from a study of spatial heterogeneity in lung cancer. V shed 2 bases and J shed 5 bases, with 15 bases lying between them. This CDR3 has 15 residues. CDR1 MNHNS and CDR2 SASEGT come from the germline V gene. V gene TRBV6-1 combines with J gene TRBJ2-5; perhaps TRBD1 as D (7 bases). The clonotype originates from a male donor with early-stage non-small cell lung cancer. The source was normal lung tissue next to the tumor, collected at surgery. The CDR3 is CASSEWAGGGETQYF. The CDR3 DNA follows: TGTGCCAGCAGTGAATGGGCAGGGGGAGGCGAGACCCAGTACTTC.